One sample yielded the 14 T cell receptor beta chains listed below, sequenced in a study of cytomegalovirus exposure and HLA in healthy donors. 13 Jbeta primers and 60 Vbeta primers were used for the PCR. Profiled with immunoSEQ multiplex PCR; TCRdb holds only in-frame clones, not every one. Here the sample spans 180,000 or so clones, 60% to 80% being singletons. Material for sequencing was PBMCs. The receptors here all came from a woman in her 40s in good health and CMV-seropositive.

The J gene is TRBJ2-4, the V gene TRBV28, with D maybe TRBD2 (6 bases). The germline V gene encodes CDR1 MDHEN and CDR2 SYDVKM. The germline V and J ends were trimmed by 6 bases and 9 bases, with 12 bases remaining between them. The CDR3 covers 12 residues. CDR3 in DNA: TGTGCCAGCAGGGGGGAGGAGGGCATTCAGTACTTC. This translates into CASRGEEGIQYF.

This clone was observed a handful of times. The chain employs TRBV28 and TRBJ1-6; weak D call: TRBD1 (5 bases). This CDR3 comprises 16 residues. The V end was cut by 3 bases, the J end by 9 bases, with 18 bases between. Looked up from germline, CDR1 is MDHEN and CDR2 is SYDVKM. In DNA, the CDR3 is TGTGCCAGCAGTTTCACGACAGTCTCTGGTAGTTCACCCCTCCACTTT. This codes for CASSFTTVSGSSPLHF.

The chain recombines TRBV7-2 with TRBJ1-6; 7 bases fit TRBD1. The germline gives CDR1 SGHTA, CDR2 FQGNSA. Losses at the gene ends were 4 bases for V and 6 bases for J; bases not matched to a gene: 3. The CDR3 extends over 14 amino acids. The CDR3 region has the DNA TGTGCCAGCAGCTCAGCAGGGGGTAATTCACCCCTCCACTTT. Translated: CASSSAGGNSPLHF.

The J gene is TRBJ2-7, the V gene TRBV19; D unresolved. CDR3 size: 15 residues. Trimming took off 4 bases at V and 3 bases at J, with 16 bases between the two ends. Germline lookup yields CDR1 LNHDA and CDR2 SQIVND (reference sequence). In DNA, the CDR3 is TGTGCCAGTAGTACCTTCGCGCGGCCTTTCTACGAGCAGTACTTC. This gives the protein CASSTFARPFYEQYF.

The chain employs TRBV28 and TRBJ1-1; D is possibly TRBD1 (6 bases). The CDR3 extends over 15 amino acids. Trimming stripped 3 bases from V and 3 bases from J, with 14 bases between. Per germline, CDR1 MDHEN and CDR2 SYDVKM. The CDR3 protein is CASSLPGQGYTEAFF. CDR3 nucleotides: TGTGCCAGCAGTTTGCCGGGGCAGGGGTACACTGAAGCTTTCTTT.

In its sample, this clone was seen once. The chain is built from TRBV7-3 and TRBJ2-1, with a tentative D call TRBD1 (5 bases). V gave up 5 bases and J gave up 9 bases, with 23 bases separating them. The CDR3 spans 16 residues. Germline CDR1 reads SGHTA; CDR2 reads FQGTGA. The CDR3 DNA reads as TGTGCCAGCAGCCATTGGACACCGACCATTTCTAGTGAGCAGTTCTTC. The encoded protein is CASSHWTPTISSEQFF. Supplemented by reference TRBV7-3 and TRBJ2-1, the full variable domain reads GAGVSQTPSNKVTEKGKYVELRCDPISGHTALYWYRQSLGQGPEFLIYFQGTGAADDSGLPNDRFFAVRPEGSVSTLKIQRTERGDSAVYLCASSHWTPTISSEQFFGPGTRLTVL.

This clone occurred once. The chain employs TRBV6-1 and TRBJ1-4; 8 positions match TRBD1. V shed 6 bases, J shed 8 bases, and the junction held 8 bases outside the gene matches. There are 14 residues in the CDR3. Germline CDR1 MNHNS, CDR2 SASEGT. In nucleotides, the CDR3 is TGTGCCAGCAGCTACAGGGGGGGGAACGAAAAACTGTTTTTT. This gives the protein CASSYRGGNEKLFF.

The chain employs TRBV2 and TRBJ1-4, with 8 bases matching TRBD1. The V gene end was trimmed by 5 bases and the J gene end by 9 bases; junction bases not matched to a gene: 5. Germline V lookup: CDR1 SNHLY, CDR2 FYNNEI. The CDR3 extends over 13 amino acids. CDR3 residues: CASSLGQGQKLFF. DNA for the CDR3: TGTGCCAGCAGTCTAGGACAGGGTCAAAAACTGTTTTTT.

Turning to this clone: The identical CDR3 is also encoded by other nucleotide sequences in the sample. The gene calls are TRBV5-1 and TRBJ2-3; 9 bases map to TRBD2. The CDR3 contains 18 residues. Germline trimming cut 4 bases from V and 0 bases from J; bases unmatched to any gene: 12. Germline CDR1 reads SGHRS; CDR2 reads YFSETQ. CDR3 amino acids: CASSLRTSVGSSTDTQYF. As DNA, the CDR3 is TGCGCCAGCAGCCTAAGGACTAGCGTTGGGTCTAGCACAGATACGCAGTATTTT. Drawing the rest from reference TRBV5-1 and TRBJ2-3, the complete variable domain is KAGVTQTPRYLIKTRGQQVTLSCSPISGHRSVSWYQQTPGQGLQFLFEYFSETQRNKGNFPGRFSGRQFSNSRSEMNVSTLELGDSALYLCASSLRTSVGSSTDTQYFGPGTRLTVL.

This clone was picked up a small number of times. The chain links TRBV27 to TRBJ2-7; the D gene is possibly TRBD2 (5 bases). The germline V and J ends were trimmed by 6 bases and 2 bases, with 14 bases remaining between them. This CDR3 comprises 14 residues. Germline CDR1 is MNHEY and CDR2 is SMNVEV (reference sequence). The CDR3 DNA reads TGTGCCAGCAGCCCTGCGGGCCAGCCCTACGAGCAGTACTTC. Translation gives CASSPAGQPYEQYF.

The V call is TRBV28, the J call TRBJ2-5; maybe TRBD2 (5 bases). Germline-derived CDR1 and CDR2 are MDHEN and SYDVKM. V was pared by 3 bases and J by 5 bases, with 7 bases between. The CDR3 runs to 12 residues. CDR3 bases: TGTGCCAGCAGTTTTCTAGCTGAGACCCAGTACTTC. Residues: CASSFLAETQYF.

This clone was seen only a few times. The rearrangement links TRBV11-3 to TRBJ2-5, with a tentative D call TRBD2 (6 bases). The CDR3 has 13 residues. Trimming pared 1 base from V and 5 bases from J, leaving 8 bases between. In germline, CDR1 is SGHNT, CDR2 YENEEA. The CDR3 nucleotides read TGTGCCAGCAGCTTAGCGGGAGCTGAGACCCAGTACTTC. It yields the protein CASSLAGAETQYF.

The chain links TRBV7-9 to TRBJ2-7, with 8 nucleotides matching TRBD1. V was clipped by 8 bases and J by 2 bases; unmatched bases: 5. CDR1 and CDR2 (germline): SEHNR, FQNEAQ (reference sequence). This CDR3 region has 13 residues. The CDR3 loop is CASGKQGAYEQYF. CDR3 DNA sequence: TGTGCCAGCGGAAAACAGGGGGCCTACGAGCAGTACTTC.

The V and J genes are TRBV19 and TRBJ2-7, with a weak D call TRBD1 (6 bases). This CDR3 region has 14 residues. Trimming stripped 4 bases from V and 2 bases from J, with 12 bases between. CDR1 is LNHDA and CDR2 is SQIVND in the germline V gene (reference sequence). The CDR3 DNA reads TGTGCCAGTAGTACAGGGGTGTTAGCCTACGAGCAGTACTTC. It encodes CASSTGVLAYEQYF.